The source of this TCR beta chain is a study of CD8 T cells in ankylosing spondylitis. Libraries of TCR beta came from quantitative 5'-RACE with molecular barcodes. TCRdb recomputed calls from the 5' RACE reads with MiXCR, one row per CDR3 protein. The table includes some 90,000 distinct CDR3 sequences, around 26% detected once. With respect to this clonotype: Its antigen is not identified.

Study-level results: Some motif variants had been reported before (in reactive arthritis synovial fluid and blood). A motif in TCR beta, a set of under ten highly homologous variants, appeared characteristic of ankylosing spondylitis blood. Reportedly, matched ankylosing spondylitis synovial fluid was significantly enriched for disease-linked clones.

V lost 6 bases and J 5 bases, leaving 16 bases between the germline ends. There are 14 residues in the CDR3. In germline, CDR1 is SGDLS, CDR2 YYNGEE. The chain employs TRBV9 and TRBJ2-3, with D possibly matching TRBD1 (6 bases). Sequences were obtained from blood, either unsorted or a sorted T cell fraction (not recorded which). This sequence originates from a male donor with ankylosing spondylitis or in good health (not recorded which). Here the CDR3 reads CASIPGHTGDTQYF. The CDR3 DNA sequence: TGTGCCAGCATCCCGGGACATACCGGAGATACGCAGTATTTT.